This T cell receptor (beta chain) was retrieved from a study of T cell responses to AZD1222 COVID-19 vaccine. Measured with immunoSEQ multiplex PCR; TCRdb has only the in-frame clones, and not every one. The data show 130,000 to 150,000 clones, roughly nine tenths seen once. Study results and limitations: Unmutated variant regions are reportedly the target of nearly half of TCRs that are spike-specific. Only 6 or 7 AZD1222 recipients tested seropositive at baseline. The study found vaccine-associated CD4 TCRs spanning spike, dominant at 160-218 and 743-854. Increases in Spike-specific TCR breadth and depth were seen after two AZD1222 doses.

With regard to this clone: The antigen remains undetermined.

This specimen was peripheral blood, taken 28 days after the second AZD1222 dose. The receptor was isolated from an adult who received the AZD1222 COVID-19 vaccine.

The CDR3 spells CSVQRSMNTEAFF. As DNA, the CDR3 is TGCAGCGTCCAGCGGTCTATGAACACTGAAGCTTTCTTT. The chain links TRBV29-1 to TRBJ1-1; no clear D gene. Trimming took off 6 bases at V and 0 bases at J, with 11 bases between the two ends. The CDR3 contains 13 residues. Germline V gives CDR1 SQVTM, CDR2 ANQGSEA.